One T cell receptor beta chain is described in this entry. Per germline, CDR1 LGHDT and CDR2 YNNKEL (reference sequence). V gave up 1 base and J gave up 8 bases; unmatched junction bases: 4. The CDR3 has 14 amino acids. Noted time point: sample taken at primary tumor resection. In each case, whole RNA from tumor, nontumor lung or frozen PBMC was sequenced unsorted. The sample belongs to a study of spatial heterogeneity in lung cancer. The wider study: Within raw reads, each unique TCR and UMI combination appeared on average more than ten times.

Carried by each TCR cDNA molecule was a unique molecular identifier. TCRdb redid the calling of the 5' RACE reads with MiXCR, one entry per CDR3 protein. Here the sample spans tens of thousands of distinct CDR3 sequences, about 20% being singletons. The source material was PBMCs, sampled at surgery. This chain links TRBV3-1 with TRBJ2-1; 8 nucleotides match TRBD2. The source of this sequence is a male donor with early-stage non-small cell lung cancer. The CDR3 bases are TGTGCCAGCAGCCAAGCGGGAGGGCTCTATGAGCAGTTCTTC. It is translated as CASSQAGGLYEQFF.